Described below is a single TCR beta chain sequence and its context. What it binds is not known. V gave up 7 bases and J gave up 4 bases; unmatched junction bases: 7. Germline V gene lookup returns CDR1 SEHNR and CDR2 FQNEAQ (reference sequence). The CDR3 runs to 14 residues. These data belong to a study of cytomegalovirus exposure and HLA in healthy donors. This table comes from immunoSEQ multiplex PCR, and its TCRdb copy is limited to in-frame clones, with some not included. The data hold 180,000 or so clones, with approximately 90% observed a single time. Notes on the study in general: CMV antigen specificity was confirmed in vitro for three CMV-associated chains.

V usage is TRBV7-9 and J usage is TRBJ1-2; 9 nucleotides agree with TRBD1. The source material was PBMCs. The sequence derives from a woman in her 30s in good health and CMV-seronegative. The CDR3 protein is CASNSGQGFYGYTF. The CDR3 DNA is TGTGCCAGCAACAGCGGACAGGGGTTCTATGGCTACACCTTC.